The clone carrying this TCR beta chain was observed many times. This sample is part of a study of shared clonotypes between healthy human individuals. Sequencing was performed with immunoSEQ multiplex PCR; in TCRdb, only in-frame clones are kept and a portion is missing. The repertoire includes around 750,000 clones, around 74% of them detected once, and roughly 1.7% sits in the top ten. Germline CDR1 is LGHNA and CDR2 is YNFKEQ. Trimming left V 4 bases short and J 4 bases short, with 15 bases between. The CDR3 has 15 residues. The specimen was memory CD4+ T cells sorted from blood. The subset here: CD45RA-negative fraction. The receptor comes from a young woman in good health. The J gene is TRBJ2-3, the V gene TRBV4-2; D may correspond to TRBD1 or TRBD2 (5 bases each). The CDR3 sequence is CASSRDQNVPDTQYF. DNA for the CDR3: TGTGCCAGCAGCCGGGACCAGAATGTCCCAGATACGCAGTATTTT.